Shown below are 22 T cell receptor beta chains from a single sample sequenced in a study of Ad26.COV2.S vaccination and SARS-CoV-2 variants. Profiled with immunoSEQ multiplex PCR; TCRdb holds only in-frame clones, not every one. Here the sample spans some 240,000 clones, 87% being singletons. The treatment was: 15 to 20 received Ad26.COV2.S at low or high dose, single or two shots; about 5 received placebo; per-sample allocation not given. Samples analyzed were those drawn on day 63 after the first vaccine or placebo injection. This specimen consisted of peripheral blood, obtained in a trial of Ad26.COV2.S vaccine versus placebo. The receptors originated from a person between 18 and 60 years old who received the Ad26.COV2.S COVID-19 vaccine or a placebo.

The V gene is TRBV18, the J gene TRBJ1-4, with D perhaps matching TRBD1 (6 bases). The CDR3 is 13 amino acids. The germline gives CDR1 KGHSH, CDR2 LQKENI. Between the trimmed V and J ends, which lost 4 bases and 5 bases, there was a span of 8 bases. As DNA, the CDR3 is TGTGCCAGCTCACGAGGGGGAAATGAAAAACTGTTTTTT. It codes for CASSRGGNEKLFF.

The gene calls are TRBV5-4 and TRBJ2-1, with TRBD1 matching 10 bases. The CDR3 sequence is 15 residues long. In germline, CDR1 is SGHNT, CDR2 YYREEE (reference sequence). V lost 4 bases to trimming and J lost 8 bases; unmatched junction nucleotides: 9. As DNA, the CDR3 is TGTGCCAGCAGCACGGGACAGGGGAGTAGGGATGAGCAGTTCTTC. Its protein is CASSTGQGSRDEQFF.

The CDR3 DNA sequence: TGTGCCAGCAGCTTTGTGCAAAGGAACACTGAAGCTTTCTTT. Amino acids: CASSFVQRNTEAFF. The chain joins TRBV7-2 to TRBJ1-1, with D uncertain. The V end lost 3 bases, the J end lost 1 base, and 9 bases lay between the germline ends. Germline V gene lookup returns CDR1 SGHTA and CDR2 FQGNSA. The CDR3 is 14 residues long. The variable domain in full, with the rest retrieved from reference TRBV7-2 and TRBJ1-1, is GAGVSQSPSNKVTEKGKDVELRCDPISGHTALYWYRQSLGQGLEFLIYFQGNSAPDKSGLPSDRFSAERTGGSVSTLTIQRTQQEDSAVYLCASSFVQRNTEAFFGQGTRLTVV.

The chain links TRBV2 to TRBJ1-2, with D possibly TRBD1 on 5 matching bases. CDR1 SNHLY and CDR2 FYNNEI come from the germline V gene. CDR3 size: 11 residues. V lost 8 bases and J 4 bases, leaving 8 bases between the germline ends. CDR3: CASGGFYGYTF. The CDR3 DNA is TGTGCCAGCGGGGGGTTCTATGGCTACACCTTC.

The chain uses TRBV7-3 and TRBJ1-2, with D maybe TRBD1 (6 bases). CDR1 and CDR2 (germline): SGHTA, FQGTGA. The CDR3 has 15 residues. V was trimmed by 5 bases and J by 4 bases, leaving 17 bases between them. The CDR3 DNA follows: TGTGCCAGCAGCCCGCGGGGGGCCCAGGGCTATGGCTACACCTTC. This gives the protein CASSPRGAQGYGYTF.

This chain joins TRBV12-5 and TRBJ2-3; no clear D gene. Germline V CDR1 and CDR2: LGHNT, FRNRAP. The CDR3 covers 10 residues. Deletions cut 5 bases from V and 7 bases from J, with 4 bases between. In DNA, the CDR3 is TGTGCTAGTGGTCCGAATACGCAGTATTTT. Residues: CASGPNTQYF.

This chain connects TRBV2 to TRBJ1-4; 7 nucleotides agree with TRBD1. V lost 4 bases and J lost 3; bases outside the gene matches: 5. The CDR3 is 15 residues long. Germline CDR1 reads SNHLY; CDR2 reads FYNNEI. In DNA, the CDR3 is TGTGCCAGCAGTGGGCCGGGACAGCCTAATGAAAAACTGTTTTTT. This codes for CASSGPGQPNEKLFF.

CDR3 protein: CASSYGSTKNQPQHF. In DNA, the CDR3 is TGTGCCAGCAGTTACGGATCAACAAAGAATCAGCCCCAGCATTTT. The V gene is TRBV6-2 or TRBV6-3, the J gene TRBJ1-5; D unresolved. Germline V gives CDR1 MNHEY, CDR2 SVGEGT. Trimming cost V 2 bases and J 4 bases, with 12 bases left between them. This CDR3 region has 15 residues.

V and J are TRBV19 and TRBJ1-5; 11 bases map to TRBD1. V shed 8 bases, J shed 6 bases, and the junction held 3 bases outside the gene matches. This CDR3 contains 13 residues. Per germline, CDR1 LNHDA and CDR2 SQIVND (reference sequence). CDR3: CASSGTGGQPQHF. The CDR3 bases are TGTGCCAGTTCCGGGACAGGGGGTCAGCCCCAGCATTTT.

In DNA, the CDR3 is TGTGCCAGCAGCGGTCGGGGACTGCGGGACTATGGCTACACCTTC. As protein: CASSGRGLRDYGYTF. The chain joins TRBV5-8 to TRBJ1-2, with a tentative D call TRBD1 (5 bases). Deletions cut 4 bases from V and 3 bases from J, with 16 bases between. From germline, CDR1 is SGHTS and CDR2 YDEGEE. This CDR3 has 15 amino acids.

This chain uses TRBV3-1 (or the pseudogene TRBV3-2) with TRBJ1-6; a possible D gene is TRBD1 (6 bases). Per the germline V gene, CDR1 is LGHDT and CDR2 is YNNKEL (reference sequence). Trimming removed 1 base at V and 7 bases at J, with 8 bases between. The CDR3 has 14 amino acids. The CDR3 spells CASSQAGGNSPLHF. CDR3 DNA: TGTGCCAGCAGCCAAGCCGGGGGCAATTCACCCCTCCACTTT.

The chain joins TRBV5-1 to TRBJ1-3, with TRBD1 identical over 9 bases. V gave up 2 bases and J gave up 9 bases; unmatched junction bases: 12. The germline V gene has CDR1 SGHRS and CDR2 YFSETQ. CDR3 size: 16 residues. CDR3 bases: TGCGCCAGCAGCTTCCGACAGGGGGGCTCCTCAGCCACCATATATTTT. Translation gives CASSFRQGGSSATIYF. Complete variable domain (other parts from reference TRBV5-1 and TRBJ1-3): KAGVTQTPRYLIKTRGQQVTLSCSPISGHRSVSWYQQTPGQGLQFLFEYFSETQRNKGNFPGRFSGRQFSNSRSEMNVSTLELGDSALYLCASSFRQGGSSATIYFGEGSWLTVV.

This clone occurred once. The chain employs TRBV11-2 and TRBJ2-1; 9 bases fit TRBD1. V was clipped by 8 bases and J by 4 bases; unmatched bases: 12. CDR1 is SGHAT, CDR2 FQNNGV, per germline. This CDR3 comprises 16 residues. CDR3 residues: CASRRPGQGFYNEQFF. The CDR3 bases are TGTGCCAGCCGCCGGCCGGGACAGGGTTTTTACAATGAGCAGTTCTTC.

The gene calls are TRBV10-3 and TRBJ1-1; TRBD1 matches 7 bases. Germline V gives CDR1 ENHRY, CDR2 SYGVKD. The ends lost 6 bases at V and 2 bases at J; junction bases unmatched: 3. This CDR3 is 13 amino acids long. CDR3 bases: TGTGCCATCAGAAGGACAGGTAACACTGAAGCTTTCTTT. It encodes CAIRRTGNTEAFF.

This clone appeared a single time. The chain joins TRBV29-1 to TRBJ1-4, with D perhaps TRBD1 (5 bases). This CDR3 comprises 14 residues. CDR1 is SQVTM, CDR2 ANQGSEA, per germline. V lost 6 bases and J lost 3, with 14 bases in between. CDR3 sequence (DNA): TGCAGCGTCGTCGCCAGGGCATCTAATGAAAAACTGTTTTTT. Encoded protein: CSVVARASNEKLFF.

The chain's CDR3 is CSAIPAVQGPSGANVLTF. The CDR3 DNA is TGCAGCGCCATTCCGGCAGTACAGGGTCCCTCTGGGGCCAACGTCCTGACTTTC. This chain connects TRBV29-1 to TRBJ2-6; TRBD1 might be the D (6 bases). Germline CDR1 reads SQVTM; CDR2 reads ANQGSEA. Trimming removed 7 bases at V and 0 bases at J, with 22 bases between. The CDR3 consists of 18 residues. Drawing the rest from reference TRBV29-1 and TRBJ2-6, the complete variable domain is SAVISQKPSRDICQRGTSLTIQCQVDSQVTMMFWYRQQPGQSLTLIATANQGSEATYESGFVIDKFPISRPNLTFSTLTVSNMSPEDSSIYLCSAIPAVQGPSGANVLTFGAGSRLTVL.

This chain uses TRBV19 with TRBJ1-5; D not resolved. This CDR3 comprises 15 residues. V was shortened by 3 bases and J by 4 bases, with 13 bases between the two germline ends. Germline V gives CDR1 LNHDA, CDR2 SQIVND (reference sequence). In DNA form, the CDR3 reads TGTGCCAGTAGTATTAAAGGATCAGGTAATCAGCCCCAGCATTTT. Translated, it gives CASSIKGSGNQPQHF.

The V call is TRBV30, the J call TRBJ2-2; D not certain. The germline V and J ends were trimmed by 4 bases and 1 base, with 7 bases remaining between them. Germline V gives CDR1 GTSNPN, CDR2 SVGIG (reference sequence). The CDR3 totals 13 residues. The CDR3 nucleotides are TGTGCCTGGAAGTTCTGGAACACCGGGGAGCTGTTTTTT. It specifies CAWKFWNTGELFF.

CDR3 DNA: TGCAGCGCCTCCCAGGGGCTGGTCACTGAAGCTTTCTTT. It codes for CSASQGLVTEAFF. The gene calls are TRBV29-1 and TRBJ1-1, with D tentatively TRBD1 (6 bases). The CDR3 is made up of 13 amino acids. The V gene's germline CDR1 is SQVTM and CDR2 ANQGSEA. Between the trimmed V and J ends, which lost 7 bases and 4 bases, there was a span of 16 bases.

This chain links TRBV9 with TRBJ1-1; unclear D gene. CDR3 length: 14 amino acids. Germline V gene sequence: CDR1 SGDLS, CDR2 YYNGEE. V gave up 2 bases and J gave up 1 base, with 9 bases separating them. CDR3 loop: CASSVRTENTEAFF. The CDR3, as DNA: TGTGCCAGCAGCGTCCGGACGGAGAACACTGAAGCTTTCTTT. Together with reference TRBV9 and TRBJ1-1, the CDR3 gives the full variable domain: DSGVTQTPKHLITATGQRVTLRCSPRSGDLSVYWYQQSLDQGLQFLIQYYNGEERAKGNILERFSAQQFPDLHSELNLSSLELGDSALYFCASSVRTENTEAFFGQGTRLTVV.

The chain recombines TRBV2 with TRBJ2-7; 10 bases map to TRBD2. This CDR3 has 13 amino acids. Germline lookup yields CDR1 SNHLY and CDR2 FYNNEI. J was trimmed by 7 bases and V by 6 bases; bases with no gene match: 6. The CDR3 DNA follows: TGTGCCAGCAGGGGACTAGCGCGACAAGAGCAGTACGTC. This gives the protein CASRGLARQEQYV.

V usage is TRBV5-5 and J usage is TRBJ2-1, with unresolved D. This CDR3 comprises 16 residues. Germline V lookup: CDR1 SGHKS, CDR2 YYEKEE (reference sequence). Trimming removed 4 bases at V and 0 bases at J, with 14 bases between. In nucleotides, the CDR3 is TGTGCCAGCAGCCCTACGGACCTCCTCTCCTACAATGAGCAGTTCTTC. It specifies CASSPTDLLSYNEQFF.